The source of this TCR beta chain is a study of T cell responses to AZD1222 COVID-19 vaccine. V was cut by 1 base and J by 4 bases, with 22 bases left in between. There are 18 residues in the CDR3. The germline V gene has CDR1 MDHEN and CDR2 SYDVKM. The method was immunoSEQ multiplex PCR; TCRdb's version includes in-frame clones alone and lacks a portion of them. The sample has under 200,000 clones; under 95% are singletons. This chain joins TRBV28 and TRBJ1-2; D is undetermined. The source is an adult who received the AZD1222 COVID-19 vaccine. The sequenced sample was peripheral blood, obtained 28 days after the second AZD1222 dose. The CDR3 nucleotides are TGTGCCAGCAGTTTATTGGGCGGTATGAGGACGAATCCCTATGGCTACACCTTC. Translated: CASSLLGGMRTNPYGYTF.